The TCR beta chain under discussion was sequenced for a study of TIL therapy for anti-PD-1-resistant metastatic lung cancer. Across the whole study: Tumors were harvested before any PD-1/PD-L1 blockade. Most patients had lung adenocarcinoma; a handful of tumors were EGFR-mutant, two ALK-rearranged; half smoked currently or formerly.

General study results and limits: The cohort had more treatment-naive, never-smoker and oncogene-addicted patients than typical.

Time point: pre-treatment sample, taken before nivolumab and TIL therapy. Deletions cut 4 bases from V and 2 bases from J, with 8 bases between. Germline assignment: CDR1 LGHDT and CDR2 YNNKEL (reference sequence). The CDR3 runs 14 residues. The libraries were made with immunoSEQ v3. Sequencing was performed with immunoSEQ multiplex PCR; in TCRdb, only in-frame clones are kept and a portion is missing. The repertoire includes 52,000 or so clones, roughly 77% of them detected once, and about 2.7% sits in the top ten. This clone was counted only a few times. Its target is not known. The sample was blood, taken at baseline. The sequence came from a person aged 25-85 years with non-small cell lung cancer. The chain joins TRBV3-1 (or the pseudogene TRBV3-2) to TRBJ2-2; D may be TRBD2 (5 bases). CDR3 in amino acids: CASSRTANTGELFF. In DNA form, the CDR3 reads TGTGCCAGCAGCCGGACTGCTAACACCGGGGAGCTGTTTTTT.